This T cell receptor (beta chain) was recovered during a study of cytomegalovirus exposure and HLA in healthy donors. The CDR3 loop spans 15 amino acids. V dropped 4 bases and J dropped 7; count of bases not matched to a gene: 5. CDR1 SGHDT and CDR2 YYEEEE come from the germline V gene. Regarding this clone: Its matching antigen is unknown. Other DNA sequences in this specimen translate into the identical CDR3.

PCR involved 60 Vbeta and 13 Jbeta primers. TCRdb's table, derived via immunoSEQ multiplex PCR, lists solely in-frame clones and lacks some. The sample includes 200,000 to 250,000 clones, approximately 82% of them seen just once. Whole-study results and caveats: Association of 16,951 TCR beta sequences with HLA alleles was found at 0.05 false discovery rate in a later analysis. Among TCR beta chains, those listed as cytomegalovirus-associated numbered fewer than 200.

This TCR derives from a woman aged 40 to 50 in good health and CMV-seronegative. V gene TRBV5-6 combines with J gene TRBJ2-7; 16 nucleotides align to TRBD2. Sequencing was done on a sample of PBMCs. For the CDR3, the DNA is TGTGCCAGCAGCCCGGGACTAGCGGGGGGGCTTGAGCAGTACTTC. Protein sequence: CASSPGLAGGLEQYF.